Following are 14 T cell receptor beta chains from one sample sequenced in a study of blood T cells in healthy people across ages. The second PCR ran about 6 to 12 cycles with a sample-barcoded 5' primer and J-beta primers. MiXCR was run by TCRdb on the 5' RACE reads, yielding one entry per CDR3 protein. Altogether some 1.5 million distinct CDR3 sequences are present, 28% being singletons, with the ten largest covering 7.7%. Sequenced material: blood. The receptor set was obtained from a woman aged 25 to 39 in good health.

CDR3 DNA: TGTGCCAGCAGCTCACCTGCGGGGGGTTCCCAAGAGACCCAGTACTTC. It yields the protein CASSSPAGGSQETQYF. The chain couples TRBV13 to TRBJ2-5, with 8 bases matching TRBD2. The CDR3 has 16 residues. Looked up from germline, CDR1 is PRHDT and CDR2 is FYEKMQ (reference sequence). V shed 4 bases and J 1 base; nucleotides not matched to a gene: 8.

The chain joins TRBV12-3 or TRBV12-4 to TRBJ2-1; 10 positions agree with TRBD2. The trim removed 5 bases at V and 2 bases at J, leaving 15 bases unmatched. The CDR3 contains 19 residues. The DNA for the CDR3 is TGTGCCAGCAGTCCAAGGGTTAGCGGGAGGTTCCCTCCCTACAATGAGCAGTTCTTC. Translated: CASSPRVSGRFPPYNEQFF.

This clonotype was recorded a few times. The CDR3 region is CASSFSGRVLGEQFF. The CDR3 nucleotides read TGTGCCAGCAGCTTTAGCGGGAGGGTTCTTGGTGAGCAGTTCTTC. The chain couples TRBV5-5 to TRBJ2-1, with 11 bases matching TRBD2. The CDR3 is 15 residues long. Per germline, CDR1 SGHKS and CDR2 YYEKEE (reference sequence). J gave up 9 bases and V 2 bases, and 7 bases lay outside the gene matches.

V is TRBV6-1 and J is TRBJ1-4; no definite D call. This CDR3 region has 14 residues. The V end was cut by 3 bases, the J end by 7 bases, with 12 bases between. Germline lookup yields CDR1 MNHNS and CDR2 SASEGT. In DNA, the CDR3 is TGTGCCAGCAGTGAGAGTACAACGGGTGAAAAACTGTTTTTT. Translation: CASSESTTGEKLFF.

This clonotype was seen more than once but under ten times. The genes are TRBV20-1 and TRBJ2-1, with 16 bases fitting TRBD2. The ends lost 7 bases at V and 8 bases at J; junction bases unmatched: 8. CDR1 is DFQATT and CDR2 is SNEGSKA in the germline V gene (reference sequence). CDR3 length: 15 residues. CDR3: CSVTGLAGGVDEQFF. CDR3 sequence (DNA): TGCAGTGTAACGGGACTAGCGGGAGGGGTCGATGAGCAGTTCTTC.

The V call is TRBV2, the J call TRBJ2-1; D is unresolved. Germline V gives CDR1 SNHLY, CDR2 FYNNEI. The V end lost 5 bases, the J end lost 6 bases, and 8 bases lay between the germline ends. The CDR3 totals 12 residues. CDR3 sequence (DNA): TGTGCCAGCAGTCGACTGACCAATGAGCAGTTCTTC. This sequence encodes CASSRLTNEQFF.

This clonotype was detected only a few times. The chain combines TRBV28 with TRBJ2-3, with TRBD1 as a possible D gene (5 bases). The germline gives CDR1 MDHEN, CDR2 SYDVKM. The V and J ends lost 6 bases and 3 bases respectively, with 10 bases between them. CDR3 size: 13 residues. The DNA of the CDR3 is TGTGCCAGCAGGACGACAGCTACAGATACGCAGTATTTT. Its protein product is CASRTTATDTQYF.

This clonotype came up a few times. The CDR3 nucleotides read TGCAGTGCTAGTGCCCGGGCTAGCGGGAGTACAGATACGCAGTATTTT. Its translation is CSASARASGSTDTQYF. The chain employs TRBV20-1 and TRBJ2-3; 10 nucleotides match TRBD2. The CDR3 loop spans 16 amino acids. Germline-derived CDR1 and CDR2 are DFQATT and SNEGSKA (reference sequence). Losses at the gene ends were 3 bases for V and 3 bases for J; bases not matched to a gene: 9.

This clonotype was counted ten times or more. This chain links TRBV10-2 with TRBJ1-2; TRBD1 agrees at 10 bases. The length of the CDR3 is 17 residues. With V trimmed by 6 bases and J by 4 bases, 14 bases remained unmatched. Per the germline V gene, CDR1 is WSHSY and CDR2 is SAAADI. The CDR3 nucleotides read TGCGCCAGCAGAGGAGTTGGGACAGGGGTCGTGGTCTATGGCTACACCTTC. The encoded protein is CASRGVGTGVVVYGYTF.

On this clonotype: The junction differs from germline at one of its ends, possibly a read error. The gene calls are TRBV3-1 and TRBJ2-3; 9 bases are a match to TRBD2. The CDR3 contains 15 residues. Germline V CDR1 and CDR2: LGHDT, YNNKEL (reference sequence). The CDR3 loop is CASSPSGGTGDTRYF. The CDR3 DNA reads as TGTGCCAGCAGCCCAAGCGGGGGGACCGGAGATACGCGGTATTTT.

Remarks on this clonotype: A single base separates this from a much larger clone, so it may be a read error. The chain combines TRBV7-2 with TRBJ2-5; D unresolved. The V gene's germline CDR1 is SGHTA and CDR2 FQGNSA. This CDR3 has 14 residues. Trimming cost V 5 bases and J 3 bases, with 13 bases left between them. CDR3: CASSIPNQEETQYF. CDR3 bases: TGTGCCAGCAGCATACCCAATCAAGAAGAGACCCAGTACTTC.

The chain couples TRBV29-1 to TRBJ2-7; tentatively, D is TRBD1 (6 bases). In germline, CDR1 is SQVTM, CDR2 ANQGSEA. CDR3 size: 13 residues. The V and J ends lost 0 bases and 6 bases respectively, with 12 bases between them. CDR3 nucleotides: TGCAGCGTTGAAGAAAACAGGGATACCGAGCAGTACTTC. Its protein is CSVEENRDTEQYF.

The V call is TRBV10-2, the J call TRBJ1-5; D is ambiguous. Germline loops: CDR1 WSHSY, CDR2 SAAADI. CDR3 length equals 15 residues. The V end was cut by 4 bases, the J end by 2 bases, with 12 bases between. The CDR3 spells CASSVTRGRNQPQHF. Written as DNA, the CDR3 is TGCGCCAGCAGTGTAACCCGGGGTCGCAATCAGCCCCAGCATTTT.

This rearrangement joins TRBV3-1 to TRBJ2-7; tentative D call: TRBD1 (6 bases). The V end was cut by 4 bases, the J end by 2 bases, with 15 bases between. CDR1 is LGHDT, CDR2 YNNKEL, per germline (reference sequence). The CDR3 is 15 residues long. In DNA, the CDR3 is TGTGCCAGCAGCCCTCACAGGGACGGGGCCTACGAGCAGTACTTC. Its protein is CASSPHRDGAYEQYF.